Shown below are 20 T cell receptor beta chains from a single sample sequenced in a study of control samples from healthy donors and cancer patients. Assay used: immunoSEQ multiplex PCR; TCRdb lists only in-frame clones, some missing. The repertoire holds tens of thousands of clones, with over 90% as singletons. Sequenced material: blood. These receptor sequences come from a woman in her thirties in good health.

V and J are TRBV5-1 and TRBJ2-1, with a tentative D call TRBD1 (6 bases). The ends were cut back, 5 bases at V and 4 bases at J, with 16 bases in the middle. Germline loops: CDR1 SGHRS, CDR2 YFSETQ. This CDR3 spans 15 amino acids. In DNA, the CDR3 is TGCGCCAGCAGATCAGGGACACGAGGATACAATGAGCAGTTCTTC. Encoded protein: CASRSGTRGYNEQFF.

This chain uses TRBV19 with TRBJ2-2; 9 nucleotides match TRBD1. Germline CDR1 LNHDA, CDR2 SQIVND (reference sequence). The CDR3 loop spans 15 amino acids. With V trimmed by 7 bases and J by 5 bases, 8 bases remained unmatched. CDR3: CASTTGDRETGELFF. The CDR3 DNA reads TGTGCCAGTACGACGGGGGACAGGGAGACCGGGGAGCTGTTTTTT. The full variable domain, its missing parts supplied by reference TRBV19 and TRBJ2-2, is DGGITQSPKYLFRKEGQNVTLSCEQNLNHDAMYWYRQDPGQGLRLIYYSQIVNDFQKGDIAEGYSVSREKKESFPLTVTSAQKNPTAFYLCASTTGDRETGELFFGEGSRLTVL.

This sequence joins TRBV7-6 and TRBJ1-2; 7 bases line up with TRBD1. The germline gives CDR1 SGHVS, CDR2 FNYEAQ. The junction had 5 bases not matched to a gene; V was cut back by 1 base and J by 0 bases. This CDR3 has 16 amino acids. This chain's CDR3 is CASSLDRQGANYGYTF. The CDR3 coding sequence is TGTGCCAGCAGCTTAGACAGACAGGGAGCTAACTATGGCTACACCTTC. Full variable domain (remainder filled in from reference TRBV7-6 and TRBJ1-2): GAGVSQSPRYKVTKRGQDVALRCDPISGHVSLYWYRQALGQGPEFLTYFNYEAQQDKSGLPNDRFSAERPEGSISTLTIQRTEQRDSAMYRCASSLDRQGANYGYTFGSGTRLTVV.

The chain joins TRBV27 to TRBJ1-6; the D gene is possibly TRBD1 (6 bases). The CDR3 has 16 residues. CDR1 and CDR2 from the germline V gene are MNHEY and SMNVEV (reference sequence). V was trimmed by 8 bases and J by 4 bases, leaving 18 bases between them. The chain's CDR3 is CASGIRGSTYNSPLHF. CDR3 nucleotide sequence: TGTGCCAGCGGTATCAGGGGATCAACTTATAATTCACCCCTCCACTTT.

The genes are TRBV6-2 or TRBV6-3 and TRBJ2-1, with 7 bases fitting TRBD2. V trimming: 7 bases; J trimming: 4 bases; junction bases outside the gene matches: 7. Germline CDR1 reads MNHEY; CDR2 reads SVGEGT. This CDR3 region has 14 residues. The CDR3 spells CASTPGGGYNEQFF. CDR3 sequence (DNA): TGTGCCAGCACCCCCGGCGGGGGTTACAATGAGCAGTTCTTC.

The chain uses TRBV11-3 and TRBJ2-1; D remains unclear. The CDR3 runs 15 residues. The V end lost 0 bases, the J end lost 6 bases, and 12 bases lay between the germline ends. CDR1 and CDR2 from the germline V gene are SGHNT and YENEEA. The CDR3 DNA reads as TGTGCCAGCAGCTTAGACATCTGGCAGAGCAATGAGCAGTTCTTC. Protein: CASSLDIWQSNEQFF.

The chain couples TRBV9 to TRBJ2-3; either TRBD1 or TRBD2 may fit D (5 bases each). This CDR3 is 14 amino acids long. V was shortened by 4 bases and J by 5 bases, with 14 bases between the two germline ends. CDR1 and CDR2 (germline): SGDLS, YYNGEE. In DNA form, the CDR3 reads TGTGCCAGCAGCCCCGGGACGATGGGAGATACGCAGTATTTT. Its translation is CASSPGTMGDTQYF.

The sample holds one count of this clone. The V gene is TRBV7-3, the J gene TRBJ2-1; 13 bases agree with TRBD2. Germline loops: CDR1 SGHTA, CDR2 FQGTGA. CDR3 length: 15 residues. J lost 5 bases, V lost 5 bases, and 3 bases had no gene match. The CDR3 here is CASSVGTSGNNEQFF. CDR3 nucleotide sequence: TGTGCCAGCAGCGTCGGGACTAGCGGGAACAATGAGCAGTTCTTC.

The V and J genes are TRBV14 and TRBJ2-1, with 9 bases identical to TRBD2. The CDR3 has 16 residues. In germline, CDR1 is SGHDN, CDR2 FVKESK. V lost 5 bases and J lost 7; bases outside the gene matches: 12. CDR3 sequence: CASSEQGGRATNEQFF. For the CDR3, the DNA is TGTGCCAGCAGCGAGCAAGGCGGGAGGGCCACGAATGAGCAGTTCTTC. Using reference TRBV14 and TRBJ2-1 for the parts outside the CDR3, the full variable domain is EAGVTQFPSHSVIEKGQTVTLRCDPISGHDNLYWYRRVMGKEIKFLLHFVKESKQDESGMPNNRFLAERTGGTYSTLKVQPAELEDSGVYFCASSEQGGRATNEQFFGPGTRLTVL.

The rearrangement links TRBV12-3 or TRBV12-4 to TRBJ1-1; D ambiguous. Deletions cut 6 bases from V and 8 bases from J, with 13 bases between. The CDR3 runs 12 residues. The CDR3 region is CASSDETSEAFF. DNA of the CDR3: TGTGCCAGCAGCGATGAAACAAGCGAAGCTTTCTTT.

The chain's CDR3 is CASSPPGGRVNTEAFF. The CDR3 DNA reads TGCGCCAGCAGCCCCCCTGGGGGCAGGGTGAACACTGAAGCTTTCTTT. V and J are TRBV4-1 and TRBJ1-1; TRBD1 is a possible D gene (6 bases). This CDR3 has 16 residues. Trimming removed 4 bases from V and 0 bases from J, with 15 bases in between. Germline CDR1 MGHRA, CDR2 YSYEKL.

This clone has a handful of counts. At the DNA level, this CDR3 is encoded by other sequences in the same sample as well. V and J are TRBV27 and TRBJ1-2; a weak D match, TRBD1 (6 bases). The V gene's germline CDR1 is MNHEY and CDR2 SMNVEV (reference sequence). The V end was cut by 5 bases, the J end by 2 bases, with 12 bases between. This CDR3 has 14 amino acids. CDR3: CASSRGQGNYGYTF. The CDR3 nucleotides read TGTGCCAGCAGTCGGGGGCAGGGGAACTATGGCTACACCTTC.

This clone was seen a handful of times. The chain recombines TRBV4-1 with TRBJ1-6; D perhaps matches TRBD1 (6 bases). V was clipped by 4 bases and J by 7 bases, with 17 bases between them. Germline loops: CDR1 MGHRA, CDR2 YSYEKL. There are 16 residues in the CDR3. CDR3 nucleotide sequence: TGCGCCAGCAGCCCCTTTGAACAGGGTCCCAATTCACCCCTCCACTTT. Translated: CASSPFEQGPNSPLHF.

In nucleotides, the CDR3 is TGTGCCAGCACCCTAGCGCCGAATGAGCAGTTCTTC. It yields the protein CASTLAPNEQFF. This chain joins TRBV11-3 and TRBJ2-1; the D gene is possibly TRBD2 (6 bases). Germline V gene lookup returns CDR1 SGHNT and CDR2 YENEEA. Trimming cost V 7 bases and J 7 bases, with 11 bases left between them. The CDR3 loop spans 12 amino acids.

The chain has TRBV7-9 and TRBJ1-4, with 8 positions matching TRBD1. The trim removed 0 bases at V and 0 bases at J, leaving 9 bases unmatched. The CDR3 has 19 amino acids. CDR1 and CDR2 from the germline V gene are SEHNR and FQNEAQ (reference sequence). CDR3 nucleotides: TGTGCCAGCAGCTTAGCGGTCTCAGGGGGCGCTTCAACTAATGAAAAACTGTTTTTT. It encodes CASSLAVSGGASTNEKLFF.

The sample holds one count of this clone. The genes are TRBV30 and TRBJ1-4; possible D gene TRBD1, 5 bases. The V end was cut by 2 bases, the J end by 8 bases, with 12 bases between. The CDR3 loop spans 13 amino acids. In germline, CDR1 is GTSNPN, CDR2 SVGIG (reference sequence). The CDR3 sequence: CAWSQGSGEKLFF. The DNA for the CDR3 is TGTGCCTGGAGTCAGGGATCGGGAGAAAAACTGTTTTTT.

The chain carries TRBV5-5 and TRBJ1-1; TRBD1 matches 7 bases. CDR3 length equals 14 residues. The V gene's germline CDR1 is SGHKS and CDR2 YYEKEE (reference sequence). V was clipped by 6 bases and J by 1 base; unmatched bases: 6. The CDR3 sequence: CASNTGASNTEAFF. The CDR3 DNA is TGTGCCAGCAACACAGGGGCCTCGAACACTGAAGCTTTCTTT.

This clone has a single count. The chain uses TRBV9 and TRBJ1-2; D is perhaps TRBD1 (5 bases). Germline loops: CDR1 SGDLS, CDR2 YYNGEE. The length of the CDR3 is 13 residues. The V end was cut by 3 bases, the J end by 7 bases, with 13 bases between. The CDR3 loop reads CASSAAGTTGYTF. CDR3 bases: TGTGCCAGCAGCGCCGCCGGGACGACTGGCTACACCTTC.

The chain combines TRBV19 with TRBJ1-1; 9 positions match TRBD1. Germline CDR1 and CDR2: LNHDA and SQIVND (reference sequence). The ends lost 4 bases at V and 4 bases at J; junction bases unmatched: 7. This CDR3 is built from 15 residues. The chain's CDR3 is CASSRNRGLGTEAFF. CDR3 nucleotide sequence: TGTGCCAGTAGTAGGAACAGGGGGCTGGGCACTGAAGCTTTCTTT.

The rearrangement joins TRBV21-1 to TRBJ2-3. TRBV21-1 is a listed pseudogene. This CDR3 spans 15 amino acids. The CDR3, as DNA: TGTGCCAGCAGCAAAAGGTTCCATATCCCTGATACGCAGTATTTT. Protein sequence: CASSKRFHIPDTQYF.